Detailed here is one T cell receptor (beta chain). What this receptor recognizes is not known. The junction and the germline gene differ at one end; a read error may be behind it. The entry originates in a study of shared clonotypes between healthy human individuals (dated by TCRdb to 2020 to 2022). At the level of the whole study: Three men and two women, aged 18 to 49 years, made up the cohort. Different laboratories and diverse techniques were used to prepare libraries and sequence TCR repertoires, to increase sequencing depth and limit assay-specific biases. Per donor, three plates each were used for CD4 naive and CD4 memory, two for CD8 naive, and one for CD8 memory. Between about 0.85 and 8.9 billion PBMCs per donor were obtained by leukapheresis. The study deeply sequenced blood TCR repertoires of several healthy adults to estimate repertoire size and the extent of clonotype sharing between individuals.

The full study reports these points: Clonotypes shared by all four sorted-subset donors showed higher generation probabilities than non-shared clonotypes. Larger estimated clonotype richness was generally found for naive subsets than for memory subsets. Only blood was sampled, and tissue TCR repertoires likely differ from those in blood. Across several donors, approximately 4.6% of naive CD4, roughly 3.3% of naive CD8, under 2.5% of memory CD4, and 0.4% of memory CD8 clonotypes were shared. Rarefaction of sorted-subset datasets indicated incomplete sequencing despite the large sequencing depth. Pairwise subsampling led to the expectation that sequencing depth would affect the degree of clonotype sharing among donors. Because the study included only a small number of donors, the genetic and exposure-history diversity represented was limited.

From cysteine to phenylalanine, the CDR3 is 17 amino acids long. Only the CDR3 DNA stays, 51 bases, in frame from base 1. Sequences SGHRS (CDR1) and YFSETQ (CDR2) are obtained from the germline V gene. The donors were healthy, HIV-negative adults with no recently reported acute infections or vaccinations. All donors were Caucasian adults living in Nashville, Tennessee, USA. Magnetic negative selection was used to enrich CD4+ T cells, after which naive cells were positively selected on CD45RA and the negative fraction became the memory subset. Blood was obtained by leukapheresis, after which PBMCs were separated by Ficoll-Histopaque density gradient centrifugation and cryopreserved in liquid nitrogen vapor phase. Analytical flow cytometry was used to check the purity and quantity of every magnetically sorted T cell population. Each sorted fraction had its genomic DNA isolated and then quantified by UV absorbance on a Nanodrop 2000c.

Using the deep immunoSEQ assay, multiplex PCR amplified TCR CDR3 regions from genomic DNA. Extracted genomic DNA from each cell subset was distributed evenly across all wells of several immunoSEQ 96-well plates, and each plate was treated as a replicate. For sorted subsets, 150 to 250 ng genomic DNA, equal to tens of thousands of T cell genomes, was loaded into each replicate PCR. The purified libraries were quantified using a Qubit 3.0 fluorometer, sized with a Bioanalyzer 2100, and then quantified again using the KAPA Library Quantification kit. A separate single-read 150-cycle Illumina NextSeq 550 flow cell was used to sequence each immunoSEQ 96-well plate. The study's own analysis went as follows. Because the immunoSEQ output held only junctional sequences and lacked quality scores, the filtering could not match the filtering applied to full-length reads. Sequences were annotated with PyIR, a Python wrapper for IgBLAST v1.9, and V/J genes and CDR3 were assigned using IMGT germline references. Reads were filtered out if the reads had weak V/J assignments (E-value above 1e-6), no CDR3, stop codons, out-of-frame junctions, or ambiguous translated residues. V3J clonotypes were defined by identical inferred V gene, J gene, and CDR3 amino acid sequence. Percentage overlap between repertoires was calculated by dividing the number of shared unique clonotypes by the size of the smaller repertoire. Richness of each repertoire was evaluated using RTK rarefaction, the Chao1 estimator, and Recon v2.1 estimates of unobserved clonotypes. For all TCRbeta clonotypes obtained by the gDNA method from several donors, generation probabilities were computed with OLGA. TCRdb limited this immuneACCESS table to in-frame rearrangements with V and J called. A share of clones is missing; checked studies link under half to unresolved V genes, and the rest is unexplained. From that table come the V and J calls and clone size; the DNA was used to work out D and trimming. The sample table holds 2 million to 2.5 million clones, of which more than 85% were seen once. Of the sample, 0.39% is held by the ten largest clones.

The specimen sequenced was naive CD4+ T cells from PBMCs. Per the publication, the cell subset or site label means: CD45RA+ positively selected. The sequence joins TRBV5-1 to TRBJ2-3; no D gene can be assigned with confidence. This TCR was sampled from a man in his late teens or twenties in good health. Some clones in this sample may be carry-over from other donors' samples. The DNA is TGCGCCAGCACCTTGGTTAGGTCGCTAGAGAGCACAGATACGCAGTATTTT. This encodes CASTLVRSLESTDTQYF.